The 29 T cell receptor beta chains reported below all come from one sample, sequenced in a study of blood T cell repertoires in COVID-19. Here immunoSEQ multiplex PCR was the method, and the copy in TCRdb shows in-frame clones only, minus some. The sample shows about 230,000 clones, 65% to 90% of them seen only once. Material for sequencing was peripheral blood. Receptors originate from a man aged 40-55 years who had recovered from COVID-19.

This clone was observed a handful of times. The rearrangement links TRBV11-2 to TRBJ1-1, with D possibly matching TRBD1 (5 bases). Germline CDR1 is SGHAT and CDR2 is FQNNGV. The CDR3 loop spans 12 amino acids. V shed 8 bases and J shed 6 bases, with 13 bases lying between them. CDR3 in amino acids: CASGIRDPEAFF. CDR3 nucleotides: TGTGCCAGCGGTATCAGGGATCCTGAAGCTTTCTTT.

This chain connects TRBV5-1 to TRBJ1-2; D is perhaps TRBD1 (6 bases). Germline CDR1 SGHRS, CDR2 YFSETQ. Deletions cut 4 bases from V and 4 bases from J, with 11 bases between. CDR3 length: 13 residues. CDR3 sequence: CASSPAQGYGYTF. CDR3 nucleotides: TGCGCCAGCAGCCCGGCACAGGGCTATGGCTACACCTTC.

The chain is built from TRBV3-1 (or the pseudogene TRBV3-2) and TRBJ1-1, with a possible D match to TRBD1 (5 bases). V was shortened by 3 bases and J by 5 bases, with 13 bases between the two germline ends. In germline, CDR1 is LGHDT, CDR2 YNNKEL (reference sequence). CDR3 length: 14 residues. The CDR3 DNA reads TGTGCCAGCAGCCAGTATAATGGGGGGACTGAAGCTTTCTTT. Translating gives CASSQYNGGTEAFF.

The chain is built from TRBV6-5 and TRBJ2-7; no reliable D call. Deletions cut 6 bases from V and 4 bases from J, with 13 bases between. The CDR3 consists of 13 residues. The germline CDR1 and CDR2 sequences are MNHEY and SVGAGI. The CDR3 DNA reads as TGTGCCAGCAGCTTCCTAGATGAGTACGAGCAGTACTTC. This encodes CASSFLDEYEQYF.

The chain employs TRBV5-1 and TRBJ1-1, with 7 bases that match TRBD1. V dropped 4 bases and J dropped 1; count of bases not matched to a gene: 4. The germline gives CDR1 SGHRS, CDR2 YFSETQ. This CDR3 spans 14 amino acids. The CDR3 is CASSRGTENTEAFF. For the CDR3, the DNA is TGCGCCAGCAGCCGAGGGACAGAGAACACTGAAGCTTTCTTT.

V usage is TRBV13 and J usage is TRBJ1-1, with TRBD1 as a possible D gene (6 bases). The germline CDR1 and CDR2 sequences are PRHDT and FYEKMQ (reference sequence). V was cut by 1 base and J by 11 bases, with 8 bases left in between. The CDR3 loop spans 11 amino acids. The CDR3 nucleotides read TGTGCCAGCAGCTTAGTAGACAGGGCTTTCTTT. This codes for CASSLVDRAFF.

J is TRBJ2-7 and V is TRBV3-1 (or the pseudogene TRBV3-2); 8 bases are shared with TRBD1. This CDR3 comprises 16 residues. The V segment lost 0 bases and the J segment 3 bases; nucleotides outside the gene matches: 7. Germline CDR1 reads LGHDT; CDR2 reads YNNKEL (reference sequence). The chain's CDR3 is CASSQEGPGQGYEQYF. The DNA for the CDR3 is TGTGCCAGCAGCCAAGAGGGGCCCGGACAGGGCTACGAGCAGTACTTC.

The chain combines TRBV18 with TRBJ1-6; 9 bases align to TRBD1. Germline CDR1 reads KGHSH; CDR2 reads LQKENI. After removal of 8 bases from V and 7 bases from J, the junction contained 6 bases not matched to a gene. This CDR3 has 14 amino acids. In DNA, the CDR3 is TGTGCCAGCGCGGCCGGGACAGGGAATTCACCCCTCCACTTT. Protein product: CASAAGTGNSPLHF.

This clone was counted a few times. The genes are TRBV3-1 (or the pseudogene TRBV3-2) and TRBJ1-2, with D possibly matching TRBD1 (6 bases). The CDR3 is made up of 14 amino acids. Germline CDR1 is LGHDT and CDR2 is YNNKEL (reference sequence). V lost 0 bases to trimming and J lost 10 bases, with 15 bases between them. In DNA, the CDR3 is TGTGCCAGCAGCCAAGACGGCCAGGGGCTCCTCTACACCTTC. Residues: CASSQDGQGLLYTF.

This clone was counted only a few times. V gene TRBV5-1 combines with J gene TRBJ2-7; no clear D. Trimming pared 0 bases from V and 3 bases from J, leaving 10 bases between. Germline CDR1 reads SGHRS; CDR2 reads YFSETQ. The CDR3 length is 14 residues. The CDR3 here is CASSLGPSFYEQYF. As DNA, the CDR3 is TGCGCCAGCAGCTTGGGGCCCTCTTTCTACGAGCAGTACTTC.

V usage is TRBV6-6 and J usage is TRBJ2-3, with 10 bases that match TRBD2. In germline, CDR1 is MNHNY, CDR2 SVGAGI (reference sequence). CDR3 length: 17 residues. V was pared by 5 bases and J by 0 bases, with 8 bases of the junction left unmatched. The CDR3 reads CASSLRPSGGSTDTQYF. The DNA of the CDR3 is TGTGCCAGCAGTCTCCGGCCTAGCGGGGGTAGCACAGATACGCAGTATTTT.

The rearrangement uses TRBV5-8 and TRBJ2-5; a weak D match, TRBD1 (5 bases). This CDR3 spans 14 amino acids. Trimming took 1 base from V and 5 from J, leaving 12 bases between them. Germline CDR1 is SGHTS and CDR2 is YDEGEE. CDR3 in DNA: TGTGCCAGCAGCTTGACTGGGGCCCCTGAGACCCAGTACTTC. Amino acid sequence: CASSLTGAPETQYF.

The rearrangement uses TRBV6-5 and TRBJ1-2; 8 bases line up with TRBD1. Unmatched junction bases numbered 10, after V lost 2 bases and J lost 8 bases. The CDR3 contains 15 residues. CDR1 is MNHEY, CDR2 SVGAGI, per germline. CDR3 sequence reads: CASSYGQGFRRGYTF. The CDR3 bases are TGTGCCAGCAGTTACGGACAGGGTTTTAGGAGGGGCTACACCTTC.

The chain uses TRBV19 and TRBJ2-7; D perhaps matches TRBD2 (5 bases). The V end was cut by 5 bases, the J end by 1 base, with 18 bases between. Germline CDR1 is LNHDA and CDR2 is SQIVND (reference sequence). The length of the CDR3 is 16 residues. In DNA, the CDR3 is TGTGCCAGTAGTTCCCCCGGAGGTTCCACGTCCTACGAGCAGTACTTC. Its translation is CASSSPGGSTSYEQYF.

The V call is TRBV14, the J call TRBJ2-3; unclear D gene. The V gene lost 1 base and the J gene lost 2 bases, with 7 bases spanning the gap. The CDR3 consists of 14 residues. The V gene's germline CDR1 is SGHDN and CDR2 FVKESK. The CDR3 here is CASSQVSYTDTQYF. DNA for the CDR3: TGTGCCAGCAGCCAAGTTTCCTACACAGATACGCAGTATTTT.

The chain employs TRBV19 and TRBJ2-7; weak D call: TRBD1 (8 bases). CDR1 is LNHDA and CDR2 is SQIVND in the germline V gene (reference sequence). V lost 5 bases and J lost 1, with 15 bases in between. The CDR3 has 15 amino acids. DNA for the CDR3: TGTGCCAGTAGTCCAACAGGGGGGGTGTCCTACGAGCAGTACTTC. This gives the protein CASSPTGGVSYEQYF.

The chain links TRBV11-3 to TRBJ2-3, with 14 bases that match TRBD2. From germline, CDR1 is SGHNT and CDR2 YENEEA. V lost 5 bases to trimming and J lost 1 base; unmatched junction nucleotides: 2. The CDR3 contains 16 residues. CDR3 nucleotide sequence: TGTGCCAGCAGCGTGGGACTAGCGGGGGGCACAGATACGCAGTATTTT. Translation: CASSVGLAGGTDTQYF.

The chain joins TRBV5-1 to TRBJ2-7; D ambiguous. This CDR3 contains 12 residues. Trimming removed 0 bases from V and 5 bases from J, with 6 bases in between. Germline V gene sequence: CDR1 SGHRS, CDR2 YFSETQ. CDR3 nucleotide sequence: TGCGCCAGCAGCTTGGTTGGGCACGAGCAGTACTTC. Translating gives CASSLVGHEQYF.

The table lists this clone with a few counts. The CDR3 DNA reads TGTGCCAGCAGCTTAGCGTATGACAGGACTTACACTGAAGCTTTCTTT. Its protein is CASSLAYDRTYTEAFF. This sequence joins TRBV7-2 and TRBJ1-1; the D gene is possibly TRBD1 (6 bases). Germline V gene sequence: CDR1 SGHTA, CDR2 FQGNSA. This CDR3 comprises 16 residues. V was trimmed by 0 bases and J by 3 bases, leaving 14 bases between them.

The J gene is TRBJ2-1, the V gene TRBV2, with 10 bases that match TRBD1. The CDR3 sequence is 15 residues long. CDR1 and CDR2 (germline): SNHLY, FYNNEI. Trimming removed 4 bases from V and 9 bases from J; junction bases left unmatched: 9. The CDR3 sequence: CASSVTGTGEAEQFF. CDR3 bases: TGTGCCAGCAGTGTAACCGGGACAGGGGAAGCTGAGCAGTTCTTC.

The V gene is TRBV4-1, the J gene TRBJ2-1; 10 nucleotides align to TRBD1. After removal of 0 bases from V and 12 bases from J, the junction contained 8 bases not matched to a gene. In germline, CDR1 is MGHRA, CDR2 YSYEKL. The CDR3 consists of 15 residues. As DNA, the CDR3 is TGCGCCAGCAGCCAAGATTTAGTAGGACAGGGGGGGCAGTTCTTC. Its protein is CASSQDLVGQGGQFF.

This clone turned up a few times. V is TRBV14 and J is TRBJ2-3; possibly TRBD2 for D (5 bases). The V gene lost 1 base and the J gene lost 2 bases, with 10 bases spanning the gap. The germline gives CDR1 SGHDN, CDR2 FVKESK. The CDR3 runs to 15 residues. The CDR3 region has the DNA TGTGCCAGCAGCCAAGCGGGGATCTTCACAGATACGCAGTATTTT. It yields the protein CASSQAGIFTDTQYF.

This chain joins TRBV19 and TRBJ1-2; 9 bases align to TRBD1. The CDR3 has 13 amino acids. CDR1 and CDR2 (germline): LNHDA, SQIVND (reference sequence). Trimming at V came to 6 bases and at J to 6 bases, leaving 5 bases not matched to a gene. The CDR3 protein is CASSDRGRNGYTF. Written as DNA, the CDR3 is TGTGCCAGTAGCGACAGGGGGAGAAATGGCTACACCTTC.

The genes are TRBV10-2 and TRBJ1-1, with 7 bases aligning to TRBD1. CDR3 length: 13 residues. V lost 6 bases to trimming and J lost 0 bases; unmatched junction nucleotides: 1. Germline V CDR1 and CDR2: WSHSY, SAAADI. The CDR3 is CASRDRVNTEAFF. CDR3 coding DNA: TGCGCCAGCAGAGACAGGGTGAACACTGAAGCTTTCTTT.

V gene TRBV27 combines with J gene TRBJ1-3, with D perhaps matching TRBD1 (5 bases). Trimming stripped 2 bases from V and 2 bases from J, with 10 bases between. CDR3 length: 15 amino acids. CDR1 and CDR2 from the germline V gene are MNHEY and SMNVEV (reference sequence). This CDR3 reads CASSLGGTTGNTIYF. CDR3 nucleotide sequence: TGTGCCAGCAGTTTAGGAGGGACTACTGGAAACACCATATATTTT.

The chain links TRBV3-1 (or the pseudogene TRBV3-2) to TRBJ1-4, with 9 positions matching TRBD1. Per the germline V gene, CDR1 is LGHDT and CDR2 is YNNKEL (reference sequence). V lost 2 bases to trimming and J lost 8 bases; unmatched junction nucleotides: 6. The CDR3 spans 15 residues. CDR3 nucleotides: TGTGCCAGCAGCCAACCAACAGGGGGCGAGGAAAAACTGTTTTTT. Amino acid sequence: CASSQPTGGEEKLFF.

CDR3 sequence: CASRTPGQADTGYGYTF. CDR3 nucleotide sequence: TGTGCCAGCCGAACTCCCGGACAAGCCGACACAGGGTATGGCTACACCTTC. The chain combines TRBV7-9 with TRBJ1-2; D is possibly TRBD1 (6 bases). V was pared by 8 bases and J by 5 bases, with 27 bases between. Germline values: CDR1 SEHNR, CDR2 FQNEAQ (reference sequence). This CDR3 spans 17 amino acids.

The genes are TRBV19 and TRBJ1-2, with 7 bases aligning to TRBD1. The V gene's germline CDR1 is LNHDA and CDR2 SQIVND (reference sequence). The ends lost 4 bases at V and 6 bases at J; junction bases unmatched: 11. The CDR3 spans 15 residues. CDR3 loop: CASSRETGYMDGYTF. DNA for the CDR3: TGTGCCAGTAGTAGAGAGACAGGGTATATGGATGGCTACACCTTC. The whole variable domain, filled in from reference TRBV19 and TRBJ1-2, reads DGGITQSPKYLFRKEGQNVTLSCEQNLNHDAMYWYRQDPGQGLRLIYYSQIVNDFQKGDIAEGYSVSREKKESFPLTVTSAQKNPTAFYLCASSRETGYMDGYTFGSGTRLTVV.

The chain couples TRBV5-1 to TRBJ2-1, with TRBD2 matching 9 bases. Germline CDR1 SGHRS, CDR2 YFSETQ. CDR3 size: 17 residues. Trimming cost V 5 bases and J 6 bases; bases outside gene matches: 15. The CDR3 region is CASSSKRGPSGVNEQFF. For the CDR3, the DNA is TGCGCCAGCAGTTCGAAACGAGGGCCTAGCGGGGTCAATGAGCAGTTCTTC.